This T cell receptor (beta chain) was sequenced during a study of control samples from healthy donors and cancer patients. Clones were sequenced by immunoSEQ multiplex PCR, and TCRdb holds only the in-frame ones, with some missing. The repertoire holds tens of thousands of clones, with 85% to 95% as singletons. Trimming shortened V by 10 bases and J by 2 bases, and 12 bases separated the two germline ends. The CDR3 length is 13 residues. The TCR was taken from a man younger than 45 with colorectal cancer. The sample comprised PBMCs. The V gene is TRBV12-3 or TRBV12-4, the J gene TRBJ1-3; D is undetermined. CDR3: CAILPPAGNTIYF. DNA for the CDR3: TGTGCCATCCTCCCTCCGGCTGGAAACACCATATATTTT.